This TCR beta chain was captured in a study of cytomegalovirus exposure and HLA in healthy donors. Overall study context: The Caucasian-associated ancestry cluster contained 75% to 85% of the approximately 400 genotyped donors. Findings and limits, study-wide: CMV antigen specificity of three CMV-associated chains was confirmed in vitro. There were some public TCRs occurring in many donors, but most TCR sequences were rare.

A multiplex PCR was run with 60 Vbeta primers and 13 Jbeta primers. Profiled with immunoSEQ multiplex PCR; TCRdb holds only in-frame clones, not every one. Altogether some 100,000 clones are present, 79% being singletons, with the ten largest covering under 4%. This clone was detected a few times. Its antigen is still unknown. The source material was PBMCs. This clonotype was sampled from a male donor in good health and CMV-seropositive.

The CDR3 loop reads CASRPDRASNQPQHF. DNA of the CDR3: TGTGCCAGCAGACCCGACAGGGCCAGCAATCAGCCCCAGCATTTT. The V call is TRBV6-1, the J call TRBJ1-5; 7 positions agree with TRBD1. The V segment lost 6 bases and the J segment 1 base; nucleotides outside the gene matches: 6. Germline CDR1 and CDR2: MNHNS and SASEGT. CDR3 length equals 15 residues.